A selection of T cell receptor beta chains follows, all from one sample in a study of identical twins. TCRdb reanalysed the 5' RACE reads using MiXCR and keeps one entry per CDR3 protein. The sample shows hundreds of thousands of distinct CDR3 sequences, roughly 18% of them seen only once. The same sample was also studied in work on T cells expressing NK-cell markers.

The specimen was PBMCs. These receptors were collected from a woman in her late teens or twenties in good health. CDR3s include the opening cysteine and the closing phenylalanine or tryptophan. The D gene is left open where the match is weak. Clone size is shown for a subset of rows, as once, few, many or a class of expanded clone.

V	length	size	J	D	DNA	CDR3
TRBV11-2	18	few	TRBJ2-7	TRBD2	TGTGCCAGCAGCGCGACTAGCGGGAGGGCCTTTTACCGGGACGAGCAGTACTTC	CASSATSGRAFYRDEQYF
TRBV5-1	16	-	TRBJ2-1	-	TGCGCCAGCAGCTTGGATGCGGTCCCTTCCTACAATGAGCAGTTCTTC	CASSLDAVPSYNEQFF
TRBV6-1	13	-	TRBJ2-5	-	TGTGCCAGCAGCCTAGGCGGACAGCAGACCCAGTACTTC	CASSLGGQQTQYF
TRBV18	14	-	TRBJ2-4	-	TGTGCCAGCTCACCAGCGCTAGCCAAAAACATTCAGTACTTC	CASSPALAKNIQYF
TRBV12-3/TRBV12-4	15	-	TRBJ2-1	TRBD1	TGTGCCAGCAGGCTCGCCGGGGACAGGCCGATTGAGCAGTTCTTC	CASRLAGDRPIEQFF
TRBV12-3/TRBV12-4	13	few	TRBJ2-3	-	TGTGCCAGCAGTTTCGGAGAGCCCGATACGCAGTATTTT	CASSFGEPDTQYF
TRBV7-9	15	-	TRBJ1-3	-	TGTGCCAGCAGCTTCCGCGACACTGGTTGGAACACCATATATTTT	CASSFRDTGWNTIYF
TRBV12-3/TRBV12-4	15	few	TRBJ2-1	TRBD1	TGTGCCAGCACTATACGGGACAGGGAATACAATGAGCAGTTCTTC	CASTIRDREYNEQFF
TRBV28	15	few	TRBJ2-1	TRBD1	TGTGCCAGCAGTTCCCTTCAGGGGGCGTTTGGCGAGCAGTTCTTC	CASSSLQGAFGEQFF
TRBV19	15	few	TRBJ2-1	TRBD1	TGTGCCAGTAGTCATTACAGGGGGTCCCACAATGAGCAGTTCTTC	CASSHYRGSHNEQFF
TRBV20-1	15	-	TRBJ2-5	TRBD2	TGCAGTGCTACGTCTGCGGGAGGGTCTCAAGAGACCCAGTACTTC	CSATSAGGSQETQYF
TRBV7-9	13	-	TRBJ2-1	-	TGTGCCAGCAGCCCCCTCTGGGAGAATGAGCAGTTCTTC	CASSPLWENEQFF
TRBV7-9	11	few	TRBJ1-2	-	TGTGCCAGCAGCTTAGATGGGAAGGGAACCTTC	CASSLDGKGTF
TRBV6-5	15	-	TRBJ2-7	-	TGTGCCAGCAGTTCTGTGGGGTCGGTACCCTACGAGCAGTACTTC	CASSSVGSVPYEQYF
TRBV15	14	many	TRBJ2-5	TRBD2	TGTGCCACCAGCAGGGGAGCGGGATTGGAGACCCAGTACTTC	CATSRGAGLETQYF
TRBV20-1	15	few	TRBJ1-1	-	TGCAGTGCTAGAGGACCTACAGGTGGCGGGACTGAAGCTTTCTTT	CSARGPTGGGTEAFF
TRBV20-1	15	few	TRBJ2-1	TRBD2	TGCAGTGCCAAGGTTGGACTAGCGGGAGTGGGTGAGCAGTTCTTC	CSAKVGLAGVGEQFF
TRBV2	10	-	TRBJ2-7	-	TGTGCCACCACCCTAGGCGAGCAGTACTTC	CATTLGEQYF
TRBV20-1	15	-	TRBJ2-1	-	TGCAGTGCTAGAGGGGCGGGGCCAGCTTACAATGAGCAGTTCTTC	CSARGAGPAYNEQFF
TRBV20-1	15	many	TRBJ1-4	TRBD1	TGCAGTGCTAGCTCTGGACAGGCCCGGTTGGAGAAACTGTTTTTT	CSASSGQARLEKLFF
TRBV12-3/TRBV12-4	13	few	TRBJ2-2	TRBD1	TGTGCCAGCAGTGAGCAGGGGGCCGGGGAGCTGTTTTTT	CASSEQGAGELFF
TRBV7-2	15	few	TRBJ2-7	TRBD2	TGTGCCAGCAGTGACGGGACTAGCGGGAGGCGTGAGCAGTACTTC	CASSDGTSGRREQYF